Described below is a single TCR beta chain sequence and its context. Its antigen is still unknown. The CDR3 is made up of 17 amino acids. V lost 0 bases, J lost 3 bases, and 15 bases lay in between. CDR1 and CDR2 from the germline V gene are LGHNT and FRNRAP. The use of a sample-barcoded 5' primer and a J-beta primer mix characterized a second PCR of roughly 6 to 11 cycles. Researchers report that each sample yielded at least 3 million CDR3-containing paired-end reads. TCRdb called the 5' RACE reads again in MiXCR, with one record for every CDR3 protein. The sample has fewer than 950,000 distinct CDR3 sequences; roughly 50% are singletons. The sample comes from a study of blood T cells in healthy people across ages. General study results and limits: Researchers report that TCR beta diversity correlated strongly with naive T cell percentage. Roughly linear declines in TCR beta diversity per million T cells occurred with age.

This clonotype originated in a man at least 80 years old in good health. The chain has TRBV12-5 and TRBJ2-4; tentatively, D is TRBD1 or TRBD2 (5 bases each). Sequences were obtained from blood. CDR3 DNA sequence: TGTGCTAGTGGTTTGGTACTGCAGGGAGAGGTCAAAAACATTCAGTACTTC. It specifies CASGLVLQGEVKNIQYF.